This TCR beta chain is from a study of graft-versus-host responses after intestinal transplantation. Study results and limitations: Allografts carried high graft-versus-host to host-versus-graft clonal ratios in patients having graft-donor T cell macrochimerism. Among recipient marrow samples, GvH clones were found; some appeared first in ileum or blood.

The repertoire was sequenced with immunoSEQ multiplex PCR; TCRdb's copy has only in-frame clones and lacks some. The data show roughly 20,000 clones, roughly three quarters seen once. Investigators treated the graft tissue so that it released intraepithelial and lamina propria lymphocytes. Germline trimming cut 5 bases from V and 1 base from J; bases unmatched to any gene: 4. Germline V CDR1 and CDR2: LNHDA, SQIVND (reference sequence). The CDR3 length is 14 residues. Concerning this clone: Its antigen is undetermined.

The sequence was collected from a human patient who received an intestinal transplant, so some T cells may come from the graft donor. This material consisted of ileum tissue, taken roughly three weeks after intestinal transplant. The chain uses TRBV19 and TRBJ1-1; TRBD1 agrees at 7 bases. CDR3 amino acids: CASSQGQTNTEAFF. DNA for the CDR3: TGTGCCAGTAGTCAGGGACAGACGAACACTGAAGCTTTCTTT.